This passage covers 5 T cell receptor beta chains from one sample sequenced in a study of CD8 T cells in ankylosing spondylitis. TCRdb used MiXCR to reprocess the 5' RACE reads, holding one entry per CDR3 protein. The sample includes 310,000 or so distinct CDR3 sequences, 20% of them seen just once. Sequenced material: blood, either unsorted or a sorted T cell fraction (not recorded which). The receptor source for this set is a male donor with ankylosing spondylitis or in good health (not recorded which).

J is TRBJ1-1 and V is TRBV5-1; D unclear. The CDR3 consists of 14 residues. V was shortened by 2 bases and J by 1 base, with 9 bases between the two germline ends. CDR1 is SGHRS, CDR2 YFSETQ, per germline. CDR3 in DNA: TGCGCCAGCAGCTTAGAGCTAAAGAACACTGAAGCTTTCTTT. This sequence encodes CASSLELKNTEAFF.

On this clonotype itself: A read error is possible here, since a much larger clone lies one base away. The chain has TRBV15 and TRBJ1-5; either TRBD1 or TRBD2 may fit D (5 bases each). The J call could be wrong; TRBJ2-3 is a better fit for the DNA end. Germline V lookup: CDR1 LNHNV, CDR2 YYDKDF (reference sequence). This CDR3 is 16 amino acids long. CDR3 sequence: CATSRGVGPEGQPQYF. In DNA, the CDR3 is TGTGCCACCAGCAGAGGGGTGGGACCCGAGGGGCAGCCCCAGTATTTT.

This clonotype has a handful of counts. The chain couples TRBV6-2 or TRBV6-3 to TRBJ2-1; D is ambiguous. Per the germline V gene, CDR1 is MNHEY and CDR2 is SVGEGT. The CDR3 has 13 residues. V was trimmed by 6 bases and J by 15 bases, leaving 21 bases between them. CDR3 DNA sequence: TGTGCCAGCAGGACGATAGGTGAAGGCTCGGGGTTCTTC. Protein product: CASRTIGEGSGFF.

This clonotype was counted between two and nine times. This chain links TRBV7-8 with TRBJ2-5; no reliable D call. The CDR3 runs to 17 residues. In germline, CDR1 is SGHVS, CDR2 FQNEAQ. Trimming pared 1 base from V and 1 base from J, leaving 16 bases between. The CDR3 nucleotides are TGTGCCAGCAGCTTAGTGGTTCTCTTTGGAAGCCAAGAGACCCAGTACTTC. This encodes CASSLVVLFGSQETQYF.

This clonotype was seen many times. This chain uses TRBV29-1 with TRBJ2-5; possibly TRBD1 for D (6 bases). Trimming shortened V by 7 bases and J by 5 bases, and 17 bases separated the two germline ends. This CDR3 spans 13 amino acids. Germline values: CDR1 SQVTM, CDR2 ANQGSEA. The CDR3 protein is CSAGQSYWETQYF. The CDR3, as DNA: TGCAGCGCCGGACAGTCTTATTGGGAGACCCAGTACTTC.